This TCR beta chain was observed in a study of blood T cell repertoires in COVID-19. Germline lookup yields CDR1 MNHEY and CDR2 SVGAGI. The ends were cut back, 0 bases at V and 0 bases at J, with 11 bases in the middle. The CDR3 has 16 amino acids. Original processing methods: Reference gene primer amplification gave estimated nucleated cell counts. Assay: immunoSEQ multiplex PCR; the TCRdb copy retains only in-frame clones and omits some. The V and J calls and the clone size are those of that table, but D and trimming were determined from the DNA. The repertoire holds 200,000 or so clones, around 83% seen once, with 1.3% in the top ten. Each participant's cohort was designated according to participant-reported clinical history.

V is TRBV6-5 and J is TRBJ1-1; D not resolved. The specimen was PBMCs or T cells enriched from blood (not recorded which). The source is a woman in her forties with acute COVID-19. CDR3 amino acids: CASSYSLNIMNTEAFF. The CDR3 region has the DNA TGTGCCAGCAGTTACTCGCTAAATATCATGAACACTGAAGCTTTCTTT.